One and the same sample provided the 26 T cell receptor beta chains below, sequenced in a study of blood T cell repertoires in COVID-19. Method: immunoSEQ multiplex PCR; TCRdb's copy keeps in-frame clones and lacks some. Of approximately 170,000 clones listed, approximately 88% were seen once; the top ten hold about 8.4%. Sequencing was carried out using PBMCs or T cells enriched from blood (not recorded which). All receptors derive from a woman aged 18-30 years who had recovered from COVID-19.

Notes on this clone: Other DNA sequences within the sample encode an identical CDR3. The chain employs TRBV7-9 and TRBJ2-7; 8 bases line up with TRBD1. V lost 5 bases, J lost 5 bases, and 2 bases stayed unmatched. Germline V CDR1 and CDR2: SEHNR, FQNEAQ (reference sequence). The CDR3 has 12 amino acids. The CDR3 here is CASSPDRDEQYF. CDR3 sequence (DNA): TGTGCCAGCAGCCCGGACAGGGACGAGCAGTACTTC.

The V gene is TRBV5-1, the J gene TRBJ1-4; no reliable D call. Germline V gene lookup returns CDR1 SGHRS and CDR2 YFSETQ. This CDR3 comprises 14 residues. Trimming stripped 0 bases from V and 12 bases from J, with 15 bases between. CDR3: CASSLEWQEGELFF. The CDR3 DNA reads TGCGCCAGCAGCTTGGAGTGGCAGGAGGGTGAACTGTTTTTT.

J is TRBJ2-1 and V is TRBV7-3; the match to TRBD1 covers 9 bases. The CDR3 has 17 residues. The germline CDR1 and CDR2 sequences are SGHTA and FQGTGA. Trimming cost V 1 base and J 6 bases; bases outside gene matches: 10. The CDR3 loop is CASSLNGPGQGTNEQFF. As DNA, the CDR3 is TGTGCCAGCAGCTTAAATGGACCGGGACAGGGAACCAATGAGCAGTTCTTC.

The rearrangement joins TRBV28 to TRBJ2-7; 7 bases align to TRBD2. Trimming cost V 2 bases and J 4 bases; bases outside gene matches: 8. The CDR3 spans 15 residues. CDR1 and CDR2 (germline): MDHEN, SYDVKM. The CDR3 protein is CASSLGGGGEYEQYF. CDR3 bases: TGTGCCAGCAGTTTAGGTGGGGGGGGTGAGTACGAGCAGTACTTC.

This chain links TRBV3-1 (or the pseudogene TRBV3-2) with TRBJ2-5; D perhaps matches TRBD1 (6 bases). Germline V gene data show CDR1 as LGHDT and CDR2 as YNNKEL (reference sequence). Trimming pared 2 bases from V and 5 bases from J, leaving 12 bases between. The CDR3 totals 14 residues. In nucleotides, the CDR3 is TGTGCCAGCAGCCAAAGCAGGGGTCCGGAGACCCAGTACTTC. It specifies CASSQSRGPETQYF.

The V gene is TRBV9, the J gene TRBJ2-1; 10 nucleotides align to TRBD2. This CDR3 has 15 amino acids. The trim removed 3 bases at V and 8 bases at J, leaving 8 bases unmatched. In germline, CDR1 is SGDLS, CDR2 YYNGEE. In DNA, the CDR3 is TGTGCCAGCAGCGCCAGCGGGGGGGCCGGGGATGAGCAGTTCTTC. This codes for CASSASGGAGDEQFF.

The chain recombines TRBV7-2 with TRBJ2-6; D call uncertain. CDR3 size: 15 residues. Germline CDR1 reads SGHTA; CDR2 reads FQGNSA. V was clipped by 3 bases and J by 0 bases, with 6 bases between them. CDR3 sequence reads: CASSFSGSGANVLTF. In nucleotides, the CDR3 is TGTGCCAGCAGCTTCAGTGGCTCTGGGGCCAACGTCCTGACTTTC.

The count of this clone is one. The rearrangement joins TRBV25-1 to TRBJ1-1; no clear D. V lost 5 bases and J lost 0, with 13 bases in between. The CDR3 runs to 15 residues. Germline CDR1 MGHDK, CDR2 SYGVNS. The CDR3 here is CASSPYGNMNTEAFF. CDR3 DNA: TGTGCCAGCAGTCCTTATGGTAACATGAACACTGAAGCTTTCTTT.

The V call is TRBV5-1, the J call TRBJ2-1; no firm D call. The CDR3 covers 14 residues. Trimming left V 0 bases short and J 0 bases short, with 4 bases between. The V gene's germline CDR1 is SGHRS and CDR2 YFSETQ. CDR3 protein: CASSLESSYNEQFF. As DNA, the CDR3 is TGCGCCAGCAGCTTGGAGAGCTCCTACAATGAGCAGTTCTTC.

V gene TRBV30 combines with J gene TRBJ1-1; D uncertain. The germline V gene encodes CDR1 GTSNPN and CDR2 SVGIG (reference sequence). The germline V and J ends were trimmed by 3 bases and 1 base, with 9 bases remaining between them. This CDR3 contains 13 residues. DNA for the CDR3: TGTGCCTGGAGGCGGCAGACGAACACTGAAGCTTTCTTT. Translation gives CAWRRQTNTEAFF.

The genes are TRBV10-1 and TRBJ2-3, with TRBD1 as a possible D gene (5 bases). The CDR3 runs to 17 residues. Germline assignment: CDR1 WNHNN and CDR2 SYGVQD (reference sequence). Trimming shortened V by 4 bases and J by 4 bases, and 21 bases separated the two germline ends. The CDR3: CASSVLGAESTADTQYF. For the CDR3, the DNA is TGCGCCAGCAGTGTCTTAGGGGCAGAATCAACTGCAGATACGCAGTATTTT.

The chain links TRBV5-1 to TRBJ1-2; TRBD1 matches 8 bases. The V segment lost 5 bases and the J segment 3 bases; nucleotides outside the gene matches: 6. The CDR3 has 14 amino acids. Germline CDR1 SGHRS, CDR2 YFSETQ. The CDR3 loop is CASSRQGWDYGYTF. CDR3 nucleotides: TGCGCCAGCAGTAGACAGGGGTGGGACTATGGCTACACCTTC.

A few counts support this clone. V usage is TRBV6-5 and J usage is TRBJ1-5; weak D call: TRBD1 (5 bases). V was trimmed by 4 bases and J by 0 bases, leaving 13 bases between them. CDR3 length: 16 residues. CDR1 is MNHEY and CDR2 is SVGAGI in the germline V gene. CDR3 sequence: CASSSDPGDSNQPQHF. The CDR3 bases are TGTGCCAGCAGTTCCGACCCGGGGGATAGCAATCAGCCCCAGCATTTT.

This chain connects TRBV6-5 to TRBJ1-5; TRBD1 aligns across 9 bases. CDR1 MNHEY and CDR2 SVGAGI come from the germline V gene. Trimming took 7 bases from V and 3 from J; bases not matched to a gene: 7. CDR3 length: 15 residues. The CDR3 bases are TGTGCCAGCACTCCAGGACAGGGGAACAATCAGCCCCAGCATTTT. This translates into CASTPGQGNNQPQHF.

This clone was counted a few times. The rearrangement links TRBV5-8 to TRBJ1-5, with 7 bases aligning to TRBD1. This CDR3 region has 15 residues. After removal of 4 bases from V and 3 bases from J, the junction contained 7 bases not matched to a gene. Germline-derived CDR1 and CDR2 are SGHTS and YDEGEE. CDR3 in DNA: TGTGCCAGCAGCCGGGACAGATTTCTCAATCAGCCCCAGCATTTT. This sequence encodes CASSRDRFLNQPQHF. Full variable domain (outside the CDR3, taken from reference TRBV5-8 and TRBJ1-5): EAGVTQSPTHLIKTRGQQATLRCSPISGHTSVYWYQQALGLGLQFLLWYDEGEERNRGNFPPRFSGRQFPNYSSELNVNALELEDSALYLCASSRDRFLNQPQHFGDGTRLSIL.

The chain links TRBV2 to TRBJ2-2; D gene uncertain. The V gene lost 4 bases and the J gene lost 5 bases, with 11 bases spanning the gap. The CDR3 length is 14 residues. Looked up from germline, CDR1 is SNHLY and CDR2 is FYNNEI. The CDR3 here is CASSVADSTGELFF. CDR3 nucleotide sequence: TGTGCCAGCAGTGTGGCTGATTCGACCGGGGAGCTGTTTTTT.

This sequence joins TRBV11-2 and TRBJ1-6; maybe TRBD1 (5 bases). The CDR3 contains 13 residues. V was trimmed by 1 base and J by 10 bases, leaving 8 bases between them. Germline V CDR1 and CDR2: SGHAT, FQNNGV. The CDR3 region is CASSLGRGSPLHF. In DNA, the CDR3 is TGTGCCAGCAGCTTAGGGAGGGGCTCACCCCTCCACTTT.

This chain links TRBV6-5 with TRBJ2-7; no firm D call. CDR3 size: 13 residues. Trimming pared 0 bases from V and 7 bases from J, leaving 10 bases between. Germline-derived CDR1 and CDR2 are MNHEY and SVGAGI. The CDR3: CASSYSTTLEQYF. As DNA, the CDR3 is TGTGCCAGCAGTTACTCGACGACTCTGGAGCAGTACTTC.

This clone was detected only once. The V call is TRBV20-1, the J call TRBJ1-2, with no clear D. CDR1 is DFQATT, CDR2 SNEGSKA, per germline (reference sequence). There are 13 residues in the CDR3. Between the trimmed V and J ends, which lost 4 bases and 7 bases, there was a span of 16 bases. The CDR3 DNA reads as TGCAGTGCTACTGAACCTAGACCCAGTGGCTACACCTTC. This gives the protein CSATEPRPSGYTF.

The J gene is TRBJ1-5, the V gene TRBV19; D may be TRBD1 (5 bases). Looked up from germline, CDR1 is LNHDA and CDR2 is SQIVND (reference sequence). This CDR3 has 14 residues. V was trimmed by 8 bases and J by 3 bases, leaving 14 bases between them. The DNA for the CDR3 is TGTGCCAGTGGCGGAGACAGCTACAATCAGCCCCAGCATTTT. This gives the protein CASGGDSYNQPQHF.

The chain is built from TRBV3-1 (or the pseudogene TRBV3-2) and TRBJ2-2; D gene ambiguous. Germline assignment: CDR1 LGHDT and CDR2 YNNKEL (reference sequence). The V end lost 2 bases, the J end lost 8 bases, and 12 bases lay between the germline ends. The CDR3 is 14 amino acids. CDR3 sequence reads: CASSQRSGAGELFF. CDR3 DNA: TGTGCCAGCAGCCAAAGATCGGGTGCGGGGGAGCTGTTTTTT.

This chain joins TRBV4-1 and TRBJ2-5; weak D call: TRBD2 (5 bases). CDR1 is MGHRA and CDR2 is YSYEKL in the germline V gene. Deletions cut 4 bases from V and 4 bases from J, with 10 bases between. There are 13 residues in the CDR3. The CDR3 reads CASSLTRSETQYF. As DNA, the CDR3 is TGCGCCAGCAGCCTTACTAGATCAGAGACCCAGTACTTC.

This clone was counted a few times. The chain is built from TRBV28 and TRBJ1-5; 7 nucleotides align to TRBD1. This CDR3 has 14 residues. The V segment lost 4 bases and the J segment 5 bases; nucleotides outside the gene matches: 5. CDR1 and CDR2 from the germline V gene are MDHEN and SYDVKM. CDR3 DNA sequence: TGTGCCAGCAGTTACCCGGACAGGTATCAGCCCCAGCATTTT. Protein: CASSYPDRYQPQHF.

This clone was picked up one time. This rearrangement joins TRBV7-2 to TRBJ2-3; D may be TRBD2 (5 bases). The CDR3 runs to 15 residues. Germline CDR1 SGHTA, CDR2 FQGNSA. V was cut by 4 bases and J by 2 bases, with 13 bases left in between. CDR3 DNA sequence: TGTGCCAGCAGCTCGACCTGGACTGTCACAGATACGCAGTATTTT. Amino acid sequence: CASSSTWTVTDTQYF.

The rearrangement uses TRBV7-9 and TRBJ1-1; D is possibly TRBD1 (6 bases). The length of the CDR3 is 13 residues. CDR1 is SEHNR, CDR2 FQNEAQ, per germline (reference sequence). V was cut by 5 bases and J by 4 bases, with 11 bases left in between. CDR3 sequence: CASSPQGSTEAFF. Here the CDR3 DNA reads TGTGCCAGCAGCCCCCAGGGGAGCACTGAAGCTTTCTTT.

The chain joins TRBV2 to TRBJ1-4, with 9 bases that match TRBD1. This CDR3 contains 14 residues. Germline V lookup: CDR1 SNHLY, CDR2 FYNNEI. V lost 8 bases to trimming and J lost 5 bases; unmatched junction nucleotides: 6. The CDR3 nucleotides are TGTGCCAGCCTCCGGGACAGGGACAATGAAAAACTGTTTTTT. Amino acid sequence: CASLRDRDNEKLFF.